This section outlines one T cell receptor beta chain sequence together with its context. The CDR3 has 18 residues. The V gene end was trimmed by 11 bases and the J gene end by 1 base; junction bases not matched to a gene: 15. This entry belongs to a study of identical twins. TCRdb fed the 5' RACE reads into MiXCR, producing one record per CDR3 protein. The sample lists 550,000 to 700,000 distinct CDR3 sequences; about 20% were seen once. These records were also assigned to another study, of T cells expressing NK-cell markers. That source notes: It was from sorted CD3+CD56+NKG2C+, CD3+CD56+NKG2C- and CD3+CD56-NKG2C+ T cells that TCR beta repertoires came. In the group of eight sequenced donors, seven were HCMV-seropositive and one was seronegative. For several experiments, T cell sorting was restricted to the alpha-beta TCR population by means of an anti-gamma-delta TCR antibody. HCMV specificity of expanded NKG2C+ T cell clones remained unclear.

The sequencing input was PBMCs. This sequence was found in a woman aged 18-30 years in good health. This chain connects TRBV12-3 or TRBV12-4 to TRBJ2-1; 12 nucleotides align to TRBD2. The CDR3 here is CAFSLTGTSGRSYNEQFF. In DNA form, the CDR3 reads TGTGCCTTCAGTTTAACCGGGACTAGCGGGCGATCCTACAATGAGCAGTTCTTC.